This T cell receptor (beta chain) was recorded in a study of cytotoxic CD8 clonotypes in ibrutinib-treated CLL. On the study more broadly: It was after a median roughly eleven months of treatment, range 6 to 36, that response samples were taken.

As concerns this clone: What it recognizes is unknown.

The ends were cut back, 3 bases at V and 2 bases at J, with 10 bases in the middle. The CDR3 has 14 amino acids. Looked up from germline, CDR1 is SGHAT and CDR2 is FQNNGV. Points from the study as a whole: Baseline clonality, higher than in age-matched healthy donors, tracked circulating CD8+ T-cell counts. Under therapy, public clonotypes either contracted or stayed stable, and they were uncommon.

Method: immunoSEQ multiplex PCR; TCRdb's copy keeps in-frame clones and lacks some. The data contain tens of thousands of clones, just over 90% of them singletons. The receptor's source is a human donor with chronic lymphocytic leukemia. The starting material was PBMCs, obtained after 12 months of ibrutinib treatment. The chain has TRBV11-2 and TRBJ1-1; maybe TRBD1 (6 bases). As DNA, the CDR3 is TGTGCCAGCAGCTTCAGGGGCCTTAACACTGAAGCTTTCTTT. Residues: CASSFRGLNTEAFF.